This T cell receptor beta chain was captured in a study of cytomegalovirus exposure and HLA in healthy donors. Study-level results: Using the classifier, cytomegalovirus status was reportedly diagnosed with high specificity and sensitivity. By HLA locus, TCR association rates varied in a later analysis, with DRB1 showing the most and HLA-C the fewest.

Each donor was nominally healthy when sampled (though unrecorded immune exposures were likely). It was with 60 Vbeta and 13 Jbeta primers that the PCR ran. Sequenced by immunoSEQ multiplex PCR; TCRdb stores in-frame clones only, minus some. The data contain 110,000 or so clones, 73% of them singletons. V trimming: 5 bases; J trimming: 0 bases; junction bases outside the gene matches: 8. CDR1 and CDR2 (germline): LNHDA, SQIVND (reference sequence). This CDR3 spans 18 amino acids. Of note for this clone: The antigen remains unidentified.

The chain couples TRBV19 to TRBJ2-6, with TRBD1 matching over 9 bases. Sequenced sample: PBMCs. The source is a man aged 35 to 55 in good health and CMV-seronegative. In DNA, the CDR3 is TGTGCCAGTAGTGCCCGACAGGGGGTCGTCTCTGGGGCCAACGTCCTGACTTTC. This sequence encodes CASSARQGVVSGANVLTF.